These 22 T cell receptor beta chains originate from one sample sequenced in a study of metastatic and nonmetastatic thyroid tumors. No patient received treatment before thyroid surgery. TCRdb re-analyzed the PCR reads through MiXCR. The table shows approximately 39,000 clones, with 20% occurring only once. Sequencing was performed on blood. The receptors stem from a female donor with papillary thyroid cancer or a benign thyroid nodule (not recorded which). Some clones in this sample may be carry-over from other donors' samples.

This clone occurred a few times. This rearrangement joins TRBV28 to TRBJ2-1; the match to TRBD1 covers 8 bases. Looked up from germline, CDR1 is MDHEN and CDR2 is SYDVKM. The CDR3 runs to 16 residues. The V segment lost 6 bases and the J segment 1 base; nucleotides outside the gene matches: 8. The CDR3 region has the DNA TGTGCCAGCAGAGCAAACGACAGGGGATCCTACAATGAGCAGTTCTTC. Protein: CASRANDRGSYNEQFF.

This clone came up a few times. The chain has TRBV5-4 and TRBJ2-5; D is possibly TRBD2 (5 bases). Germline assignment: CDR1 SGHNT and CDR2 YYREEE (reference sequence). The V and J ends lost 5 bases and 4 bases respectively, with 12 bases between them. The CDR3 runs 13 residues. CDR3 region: CASRSGSLETQYF. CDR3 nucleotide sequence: TGTGCCAGCAGGTCGGGGTCTCTAGAGACCCAGTACTTC.

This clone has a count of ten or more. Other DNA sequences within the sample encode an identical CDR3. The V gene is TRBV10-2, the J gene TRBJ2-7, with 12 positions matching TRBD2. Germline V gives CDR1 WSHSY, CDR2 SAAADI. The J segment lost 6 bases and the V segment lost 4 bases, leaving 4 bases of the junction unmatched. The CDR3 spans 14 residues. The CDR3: CASSAGTSGREQYF. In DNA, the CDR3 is TGCGCCAGCAGTGCGGGGACTAGCGGGCGCGAGCAGTACTTC.

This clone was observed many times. CDR3 in amino acids: CATSAQAYGYTF. The CDR3 nucleotides are TGTGCCACCAGCGCACAGGCCTATGGCTACACCTTC. The rearrangement links TRBV15 to TRBJ1-2; tentative D call: TRBD1 (5 bases). The CDR3 spans 12 residues. V was cut by 5 bases and J by 4 bases, with 8 bases left in between. Germline V gene sequence: CDR1 LNHNV, CDR2 YYDKDF (reference sequence). Drawing the rest from reference TRBV15 and TRBJ1-2, the complete variable domain is DAMVIQNPRYQVTQFGKPVTLSCSQTLNHNVMYWYQQKSSQAPKLLFHYYDKDFNNEADTPDNFQSRRPNTSFCFLDIRSPGLGDTAMYLCATSAQAYGYTFGSGTRLTVV.

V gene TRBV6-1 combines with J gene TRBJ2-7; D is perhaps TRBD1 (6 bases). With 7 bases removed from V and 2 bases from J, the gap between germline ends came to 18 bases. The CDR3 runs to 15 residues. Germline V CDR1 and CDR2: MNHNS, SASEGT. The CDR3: CASTPGQLGTYEQYF. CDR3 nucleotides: TGTGCCAGCACCCCAGGACAGCTGGGAACCTACGAGCAGTACTTC.

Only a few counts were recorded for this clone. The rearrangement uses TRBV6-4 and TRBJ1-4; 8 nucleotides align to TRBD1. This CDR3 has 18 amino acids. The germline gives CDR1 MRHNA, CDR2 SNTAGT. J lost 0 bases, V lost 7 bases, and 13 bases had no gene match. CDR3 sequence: CASNKRAGGPATNEKLFF. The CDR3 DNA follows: TGTGCCAGCAACAAACGGGCAGGGGGCCCCGCAACTAATGAAAAACTGTTTTTT.

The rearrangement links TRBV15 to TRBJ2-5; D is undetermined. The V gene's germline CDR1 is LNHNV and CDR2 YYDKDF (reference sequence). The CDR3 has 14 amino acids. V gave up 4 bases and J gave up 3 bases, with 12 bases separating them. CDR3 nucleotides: TGTGCCACCAGCACCCCCCGGTCCGAAGAGACCCAGTACTTC. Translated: CATSTPRSEETQYF.

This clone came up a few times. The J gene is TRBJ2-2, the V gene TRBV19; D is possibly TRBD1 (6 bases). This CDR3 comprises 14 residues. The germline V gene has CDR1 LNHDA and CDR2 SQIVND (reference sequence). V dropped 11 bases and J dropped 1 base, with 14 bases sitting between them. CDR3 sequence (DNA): TGTGCCGCGACGACAGGATGGAACACCGGGGAGCTGTTTTTT. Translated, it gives CAATTGWNTGELFF.

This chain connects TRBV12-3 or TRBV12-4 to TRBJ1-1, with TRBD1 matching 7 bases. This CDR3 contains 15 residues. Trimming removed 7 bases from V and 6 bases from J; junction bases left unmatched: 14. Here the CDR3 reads CASIPRQGATAEAFF. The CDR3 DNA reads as TGTGCCAGCATTCCCCGACAGGGTGCAACGGCTGAAGCTTTCTTT.

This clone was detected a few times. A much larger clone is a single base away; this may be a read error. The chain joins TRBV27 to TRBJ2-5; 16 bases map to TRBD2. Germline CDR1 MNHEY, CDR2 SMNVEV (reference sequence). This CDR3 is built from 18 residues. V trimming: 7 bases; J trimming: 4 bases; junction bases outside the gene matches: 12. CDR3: CASISRGTSGRAGETQYF. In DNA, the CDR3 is TGTGCCAGCATTTCCCGGGGGACTAGCGGGAGGGCCGGAGAGACCCAGTACTTC.

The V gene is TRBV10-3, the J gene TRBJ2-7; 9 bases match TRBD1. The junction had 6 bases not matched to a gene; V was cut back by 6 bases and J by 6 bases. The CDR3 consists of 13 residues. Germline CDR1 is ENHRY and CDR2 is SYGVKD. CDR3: CAIRGTGLFEQYF. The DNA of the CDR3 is TGTGCCATCAGGGGGACAGGGCTCTTCGAGCAGTACTTC.

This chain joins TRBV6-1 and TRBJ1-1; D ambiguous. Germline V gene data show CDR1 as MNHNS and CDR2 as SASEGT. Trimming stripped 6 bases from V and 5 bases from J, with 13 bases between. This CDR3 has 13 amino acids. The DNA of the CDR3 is TGTGCCAGCAGGAACCTATTTCTGACTGAAGCTTTCTTT. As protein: CASRNLFLTEAFF.

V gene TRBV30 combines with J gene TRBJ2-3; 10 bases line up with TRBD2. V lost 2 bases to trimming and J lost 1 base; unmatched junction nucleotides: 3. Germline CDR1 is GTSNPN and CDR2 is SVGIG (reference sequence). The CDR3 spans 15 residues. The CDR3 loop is CAWSPGLAGTDTQYF. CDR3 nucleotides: TGTGCCTGGAGTCCTGGACTAGCGGGCACAGATACGCAGTATTTT.

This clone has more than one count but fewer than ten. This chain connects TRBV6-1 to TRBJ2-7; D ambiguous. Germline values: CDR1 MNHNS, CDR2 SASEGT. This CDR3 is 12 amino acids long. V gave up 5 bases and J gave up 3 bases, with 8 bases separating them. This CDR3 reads CASSKDLYEQYF. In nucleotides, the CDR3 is TGTGCCAGCAGTAAGGACCTCTACGAGCAGTACTTC.

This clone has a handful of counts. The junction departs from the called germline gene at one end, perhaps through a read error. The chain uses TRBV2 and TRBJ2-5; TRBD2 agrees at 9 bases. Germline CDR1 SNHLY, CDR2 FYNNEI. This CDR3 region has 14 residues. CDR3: CASRETSGRESQYF. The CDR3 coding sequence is TGTGCCAGCAGAGAGACTAGCGGCCGGGAGAGCCAGTACTTC.

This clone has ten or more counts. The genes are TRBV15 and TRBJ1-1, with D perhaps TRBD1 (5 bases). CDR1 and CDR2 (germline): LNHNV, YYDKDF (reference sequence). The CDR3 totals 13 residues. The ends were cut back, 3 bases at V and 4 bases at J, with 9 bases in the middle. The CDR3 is CATSRRGGTEAFF. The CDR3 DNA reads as TGTGCCACCAGCAGGCGTGGGGGCACTGAAGCTTTCTTT.

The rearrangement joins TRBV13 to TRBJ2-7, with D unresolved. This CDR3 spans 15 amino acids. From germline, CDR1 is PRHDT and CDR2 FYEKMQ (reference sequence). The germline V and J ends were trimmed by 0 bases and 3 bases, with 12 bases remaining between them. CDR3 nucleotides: TGTGCCAGCAGCTTAGGATTAGACCCGGGCTACGAGCAGTACTTC. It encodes CASSLGLDPGYEQYF. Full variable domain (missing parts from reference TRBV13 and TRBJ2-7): AAGVIQSPRHLIKEKRETATLKCYPIPRHDTVYWYQQGPGQDPQFLISFYEKMQSDKGSIPDRFSAQQFSDYHSELNMSSLELGDSALYFCASSLGLDPGYEQYFGPGTRLTVT.

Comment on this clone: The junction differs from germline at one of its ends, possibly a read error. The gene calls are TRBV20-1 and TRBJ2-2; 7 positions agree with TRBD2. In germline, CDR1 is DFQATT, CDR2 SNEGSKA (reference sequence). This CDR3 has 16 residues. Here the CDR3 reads CSANQGGLGNTVELFF. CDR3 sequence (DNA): TGCAGTGCTAATCAGGGAGGGCTCGGGAACACCGTGGAGCTATTTTTT.

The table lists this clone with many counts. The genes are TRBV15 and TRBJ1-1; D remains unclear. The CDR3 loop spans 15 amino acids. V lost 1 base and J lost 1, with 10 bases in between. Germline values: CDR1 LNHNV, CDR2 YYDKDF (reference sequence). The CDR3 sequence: CATSRVTNRNTEAFF. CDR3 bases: TGTGCCACCAGCAGAGTTACGAACAGGAACACTGAAGCTTTCTTT.

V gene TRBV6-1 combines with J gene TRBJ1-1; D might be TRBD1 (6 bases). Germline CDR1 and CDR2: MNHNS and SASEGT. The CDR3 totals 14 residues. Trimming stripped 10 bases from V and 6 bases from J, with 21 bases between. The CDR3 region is CANRASVKNAEAFF. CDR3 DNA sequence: TGTGCCAACAGGGCGAGCGTGAAAAACGCTGAAGCTTTCTTT.

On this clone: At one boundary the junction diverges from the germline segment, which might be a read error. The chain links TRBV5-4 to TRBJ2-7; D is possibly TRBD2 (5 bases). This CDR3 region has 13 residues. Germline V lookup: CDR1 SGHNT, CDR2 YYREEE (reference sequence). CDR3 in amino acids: CASSLGTGNPRHF. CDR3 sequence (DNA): TGTGCCAGCAGCTTGGGAACCGGGAACCCTCGACACTTC.

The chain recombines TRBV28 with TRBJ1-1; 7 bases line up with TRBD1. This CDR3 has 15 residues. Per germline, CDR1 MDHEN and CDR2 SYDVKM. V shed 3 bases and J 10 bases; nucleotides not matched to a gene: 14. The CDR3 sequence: CASSFQRDRDSGAFF. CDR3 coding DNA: TGTGCCAGCAGTTTCCAGAGAGACAGGGACTCAGGAGCTTTCTTT.